These T cell receptor beta chains were read from a single sample in a study of shared clonotypes between healthy human individuals. The repertoire was sequenced with immunoSEQ multiplex PCR; TCRdb's copy has only in-frame clones and lacks some. The sample shows some 2,400,000 clones, under 97% of them seen only once. The specimen sequenced was naive CD4+ T cells sorted from blood. The source of these receptors is a man aged 18 to 30 in good health. Each CDR3 is given with its conserved first and last residue. The D gene is left open where the match is weak. Clone size is shown for a subset of rows, as once, few, many or a class of expanded clone.

>.|TRBJ1-2|TRBV5-1|once
TGCGCCAGCAGCGCAGGGTCGAACTATGGCTACACCTTC
CASSAGSNYGYTF
>TRBD2|TRBJ2-1|TRBV2|.
TGTGCCAGCACCCCGACTAGCGGGGGGAACAATGAGCAGTTCTTC
CASTPTSGGNNEQFF
>.|TRBJ2-7|TRBV18|.
TGTGCCAGCTCACCCCGCCCCGGCGAGCAGTACTTC
CASSPRPGEQYF
>TRBD2|TRBJ2-1|TRBV10-3|.
TGTGCCATCAGAGGGACTAGCGGGAGGGCCGATGAGCAGTTCTTC
CAIRGTSGRADEQFF
>TRBD1|TRBJ1-2|TRBV30|.
TGTGCCTGGAGTGGCCGGGACAGGGAGTATGGCTACACCTTC
CAWSGRDREYGYTF
>.|TRBJ1-2|TRBV2|.
TGTGCCGGCCTGGATGCCTTGGGCCATGTCAGTGGCTACACCTTC
CAGLDALGHVSGYTF
>.|TRBJ1-2|TRBV28|.
TGTGCCAGCAGTTTCCGCCCCCTCCGACAGGCAACGGGCTATGGCTACACCTTC
CASSFRPLRQATGYGYTF
>TRBD2|TRBJ2-5|TRBV6-7|.
TGTGCCAACTGGACTAGCGGGACAAAAGAGACCCAGTACTTC
CANWTSGTKETQYF
>.|TRBJ2-6|TRBV18|.
TGTGCCAGCTCCCCGGACTCCTCTGGGGCCAACGTCCTGACTTTC
CASSPDSSGANVLTF
>.|TRBJ2-7|TRBV10-3|.
TGTGCCGCTAGGGGAACCAGAGCCTACTACGAGCAGTACTTC
CAARGTRAYYEQYF
>.|TRBJ1-6|TRBV18|few
TGTGCCAGCTCACCGGGAACAGATAATTCACCCCTCCACTTT
CASSPGTDNSPLHF
>.|TRBJ1-4|TRBV6-1|.
TGTGCCAGGCGTGGGGCAGGGCACGAAAAACTGTTTTTT
CARRGAGHEKLFF
>.|TRBJ1-3|TRBV9|.
TGTGCCAGCAGCGGAGTGGCCGGGACGAGCTCTGGAAACACCATATATTTT
CASSGVAGTSSGNTIYF
>TRBD2|TRBJ2-1|TRBV7-2|.
TGTGCCAGCAGCGTAAGAGCGGGAGGGCGGTTTAATGAGCAGTTCTTC
CASSVRAGGRFNEQFF
>.|TRBJ1-2|TRBV5-4|.
TGTGCCAGCAGCCAGCCTATGGAGGGCTACACCTTC
CASSQPMEGYTF
>.|TRBJ2-3|TRBV5-1|.
TGCGCCAGCAGCTTGGGCGGGGTAGATACGCAGTATTTT
CASSLGGVDTQYF
>.|TRBJ2-7|TRBV6-1|.
TGTGCCAGCAGTGAAAGGGACGGCTTCTACGAGCAGTACTTC
CASSERDGFYEQYF
>.|TRBJ2-7|TRBV6-6|.
TGTGCCAGCAGTTACGAATCCGGCGAGCAGTACTTC
CASSYESGEQYF
>.|TRBJ1-6|TRBV2|few
TGTGCCAGCAGGGACCGGACGGGGGGTTCAACCCTCCACTTT
CASRDRTGGSTLHF
>.|TRBJ2-3|TRBV6-1|.
TGTGCCAGCACCCCTGGCCTAGTGGCGCCAGATACGCAGTATTTT
CASTPGLVAPDTQYF
>TRBD2|TRBJ2-1|TRBV7-2|.
TGTGCCAGCAGCTTAGACCCGGGACTAGCGGGACAATCCTACAATGAGCAGTTCTTC
CASSLDPGLAGQSYNEQFF
>.|TRBJ2-7|TRBV7-9|once
TGTGCCAGCAGCTTAGGGTGGGGCTACGAGCAGTACTTC
CASSLGWGYEQYF
>TRBD1|TRBJ1-1|TRBV18|.
TGTGCCAGCTCACCAGGGGACAGGTCGTGGACTGAAGCTTTCTTT
CASSPGDRSWTEAFF
>TRBD1|TRBJ1-5|TRBV6-5|.
TGTGCCAGCAGTAACACGGACAGGAATCAGCCCCAGCATTTT
CASSNTDRNQPQHF
>TRBD1|TRBJ2-3|TRBV9|.
TGTGCCAGCAGCGTAGGGACAGGTCGCACAGATACGCAGTATTTT
CASSVGTGRTDTQYF
>TRBD2|TRBJ2-3|TRBV5-4|.
TGTGCCAGCAGCCTAGCGGGGCCCGCGGGAGATACGCAGTATTTT
CASSLAGPAGDTQYF
>.|TRBJ1-3|TRBV19|.
TGTGCCAGTAGTATTGCCCTATTTGGAAACACCATATATTTT
CASSIALFGNTIYF
>.|TRBJ2-7|TRBV11-2|.
TGTGCCAGCAGCTCACGACAGGATGGGCGCGAGCAGTACTTC
CASSSRQDGREQYF
>.|TRBJ1-1|TRBV27|.
TGTGCCAGCAGTCCGATAACAGCGAACACTGAAGCTTTCTTT
CASSPITANTEAFF
>.|TRBJ1-5|TRBV30|.
TGTGCCTGGAGTGTTGATCCTTGGCAGCCCCAGCATTTT
CAWSVDPWQPQHF
>.|TRBJ1-1|TRBV14|few
TGTGCCAGCAGCCACCGCGGACGGAACACTGAAGCTTTCTTT
CASSHRGRNTEAFF
>.|TRBJ2-7|TRBV28|.
TGTGCCAGCAGTTTTACAGGACGCCAGGGCGCCTCCTACGAGCAGTACTTC
CASSFTGRQGASYEQYF
>.|TRBJ1-5|TRBV30|few
TGTGCCTGGAGCCGGGACGCTTATCAGCCCCAGCATTTT
CAWSRDAYQPQHF
>.|TRBJ1-3|TRBV18|.
TGTGCCACTTCGGGGTTTGGAAACACCATATATTTT
CATSGFGNTIYF